The entry below describes one TCR beta chain. What it binds is not known. A much bigger clone sits one base away, suggesting this may be a read error. No cell sorting was done before RNA was extracted from the tissue. Newly diagnosed lung cancer patients had thoracic surgery in China, August–November 2014, without prior chemotherapy. The entry originates in a study of tumor and adjacent non-tumor tissue in lung cancer. Study-wide background: Aged about 31 to 80 years, patients included roughly 10 men and about 5 women with stage I to III disease.

Three rounds of nested PCR, following a modified ARM-PCR protocol, produced the TCRbeta library. TCRdb passed the multiplex PCR reads through MiXCR, listing each CDR3 protein once. The data contain around 120,000 distinct CDR3 sequences, over 65% of them singletons. Findings and caveats of the study: Top 100 clones took a larger repertoire share in normal lung.

This CDR3 is 16 amino acids long. Germline V gives CDR1 DFQATT, CDR2 SNEGSKA (reference sequence). The TCR comes from a man aged 30-40 years with non-small cell lung cancer. This rearrangement joins TRBV20-1 to TRBJ2-3; no clear D gene. Sequencing was performed on lung tumor tissue. CDR3 nucleotide sequence: TGCAGTGCTAGCGCCGCCTCTGTACGGAGCATAGATACGCAGTATTTT. Amino acids: CSASAASVRSIDTQYF.